The T cell receptor (beta chain) described here comes from a study of T cells in Graves' hyperthyroidism and ophthalmopathy. From RNA transcripts, TCR beta CDR3 regions were amplified. The HTBI set primed first-round TCR CDR3 RT-PCR. One entry per CDR3 protein results from TCRdb running MiXCR on the multiplex PCR reads. The sample records 450,000 to 600,000 distinct CDR3 sequences, roughly 21% being singletons. Exclusion of patients followed from uncontrolled infection, other autoimmune disease, pregnancy or lactation. Regarding this clonotype: Antigen unknown.

Findings and limits, study-wide: From stable hyperthyroidism, ophthalmopathy was separated by a 13 V-J model. Ophthalmopathy prediction by the model preceded onset by a median approximately 6.1 months. In the blood, most expanded thyroid clonotypes above 0.001 appeared as well.

The sample comprised blood. The clonotype comes from a man in his forties with Graves' ophthalmopathy.

This CDR3 is CASSQDGLGAKNIQYF. CDR3 DNA: TGCGCCAGCAGCCAGGATGGGCTAGGGGCCAAAAACATTCAGTACTTC. The chain combines TRBV4-1 with TRBJ2-4; D not certain. The CDR3 extends over 16 amino acids. V lost 3 bases and J 1 base, leaving 13 bases between the germline ends. Germline V gives CDR1 MGHRA, CDR2 YSYEKL.